This entry is about one T cell receptor beta chain. What it recognizes is unknown. This sample is part of a study of OX40 agonist ivuxolimab in advanced cancers. Looking at the study overall: Patients were treated with ivuxolimab, an agonistic anti-OX40 (CD134) antibody. Study-level findings and limits: CD8+ T cells (on average) carried more expanded clones than CD4+ T cells.

Trimming removed 4 bases at V and 6 bases at J, with 15 bases between. The CDR3 spans 14 residues. CDR1 is MNHNS, CDR2 SASEGT, per germline. Here immunoSEQ multiplex PCR was the method, and the copy in TCRdb shows in-frame clones only, minus some. The sample includes about 93,000 clones, about 90% of them seen just once. This clonotype was sampled from an adult with an advanced solid tumor such as melanoma, head and neck, liver or kidney cancer. The genes are TRBV6-1 and TRBJ1-1, with a possible D match to TRBD1 (6 bases). This specimen consisted of CD4+ or CD8+ T cells sorted from blood, obtained in a trial of the OX40 agonist ivuxolimab. The CDR3 DNA follows: TGTGCCAGCAGTGCGGGGACACCTAATTCTGAAGCTTTCTTT. Translating gives CASSAGTPNSEAFF.